This T cell receptor beta chain was found in a study of T cell responses to AZD1222 COVID-19 vaccine. The wider study: Analysis merged second doses at about 4 or about 12 weeks. Study-level points and caveats: Dominant at 160-218 and 743-854, vaccine-associated CD4 TCRs also spanned spike. Most donors were white British, females outnumbered males, and clonal diversity was possibly underestimated. Close to half of all spike-specific TCRs reportedly target regions of the variants that are unmutated.

For this clone: What it binds is not known.

Germline CDR1 is SGDLS and CDR2 is YYNGEE. V lost 4 bases to trimming and J lost 9 bases; unmatched junction nucleotides: 7. The CDR3 is 13 amino acids. Using immunoSEQ multiplex PCR, the repertoire was profiled, and TCRdb retains in-frame clones only, with some absent. The table records roughly 62,000 clones, more than 70% of them present only once. The material was peripheral blood, obtained on day 0 of AZD1222 vaccination. The chain joins TRBV9 to TRBJ2-1; 7 nucleotides align to TRBD1. This clonotype was sampled from an adult in good health. The CDR3 reads CASSSSPGGEQFF. CDR3 sequence (DNA): TGTGCCAGCAGCTCCTCGCCAGGGGGTGAGCAGTTCTTC.